This T cell receptor beta chain came from a study of shared clonotypes between healthy human individuals. Naive CD4+ cells were CD45RA-selected; the remaining cells were memory. Germline CDR1 is SNHLY and CDR2 is FYNNEI. Trimming took 6 bases from V and 2 from J, leaving 16 bases between them. This CDR3 comprises 15 residues. Regarding this clone: The antigen is not known.

Study results and limitations: Around 5% was the fraction of naive CD4 clonotypes found shared across several donors. The study sampled only blood, and tissue repertoires likely differ.

How the authors handled the data: ImmunoSEQ only sent back junction sequences with no quality scores, so filtering was done differently. Profiling relied on immunoSEQ multiplex PCR, and the TCRdb table lists in-frame clones only, not all of them. V and J calls and clone size are as listed in that table; D and trimming were resolved from the DNA. Here the sample spans more than 850,000 clones, 70% to 80% being singletons. The sequenced material came from memory CD4+ T cells from PBMCs. Described subset: CD45RA-negative fraction. This TCR derives from a man between 18 and 35 years old in good health. Some clones in this sample may be carry-over from other donors' samples. This chain links TRBV2 with TRBJ2-5; D is tentatively TRBD1 or TRBD2 (5 bases each). The CDR3 DNA reads TGTGCCAGCAGCGCGCTCCGGGGCCCACAAGAGACCCAGTACTTC. This translates into CASSALRGPQETQYF.